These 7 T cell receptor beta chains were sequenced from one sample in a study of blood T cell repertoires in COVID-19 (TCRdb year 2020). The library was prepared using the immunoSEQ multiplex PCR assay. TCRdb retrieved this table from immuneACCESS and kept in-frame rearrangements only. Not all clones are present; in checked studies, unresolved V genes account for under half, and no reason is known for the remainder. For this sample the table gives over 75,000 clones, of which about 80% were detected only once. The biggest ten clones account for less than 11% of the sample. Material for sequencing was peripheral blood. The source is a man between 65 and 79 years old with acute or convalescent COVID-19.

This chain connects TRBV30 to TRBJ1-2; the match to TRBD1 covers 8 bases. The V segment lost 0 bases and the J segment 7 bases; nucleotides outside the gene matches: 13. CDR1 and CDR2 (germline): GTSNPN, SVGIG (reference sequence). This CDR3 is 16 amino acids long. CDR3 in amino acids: CAWSVDIGTGVAGYTF. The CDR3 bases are TGTGCCTGGAGTGTAGATATAGGGACAGGCGTTGCTGGCTACACCTTC.

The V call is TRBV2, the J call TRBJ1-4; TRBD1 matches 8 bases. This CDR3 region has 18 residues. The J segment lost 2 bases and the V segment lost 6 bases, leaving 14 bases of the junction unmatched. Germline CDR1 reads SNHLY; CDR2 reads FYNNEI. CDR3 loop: CASRDWGQAVRTNEKLFF. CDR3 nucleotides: TGTGCCAGCAGAGATTGGGGACAGGCCGTTAGGACTAATGAAAAACTGTTTTTT.

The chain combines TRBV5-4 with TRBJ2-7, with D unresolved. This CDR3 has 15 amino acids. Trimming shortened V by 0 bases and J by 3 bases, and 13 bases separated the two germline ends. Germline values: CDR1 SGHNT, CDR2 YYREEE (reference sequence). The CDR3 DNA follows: TGTGCCAGCAGCTTGGGGGCAACGAAGAGCTACGAGCAGTACTTC. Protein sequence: CASSLGATKSYEQYF.

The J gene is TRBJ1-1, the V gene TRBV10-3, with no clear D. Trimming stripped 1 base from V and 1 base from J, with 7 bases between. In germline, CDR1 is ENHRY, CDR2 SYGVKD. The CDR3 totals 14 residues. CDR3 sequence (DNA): TGTGCCATCAGTGAGTTTGGAGGGAACACTGAAGCTTTCTTT. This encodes CAISEFGGNTEAFF.

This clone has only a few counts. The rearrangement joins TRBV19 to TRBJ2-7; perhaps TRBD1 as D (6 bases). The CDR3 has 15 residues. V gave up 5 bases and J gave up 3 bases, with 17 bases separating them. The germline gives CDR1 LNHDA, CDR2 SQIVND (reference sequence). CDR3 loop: CASSLTGWAHYEQYF. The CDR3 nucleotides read TGTGCCAGTAGTCTAACAGGGTGGGCCCACTACGAGCAGTACTTC.

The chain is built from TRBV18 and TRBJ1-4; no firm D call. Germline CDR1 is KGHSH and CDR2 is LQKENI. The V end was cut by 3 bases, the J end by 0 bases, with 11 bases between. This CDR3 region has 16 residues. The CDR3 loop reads CASSPGIIATNEKLFF. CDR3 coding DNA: TGTGCCAGCTCACCCGGGATTATAGCAACTAATGAAAAACTGTTTTTT.

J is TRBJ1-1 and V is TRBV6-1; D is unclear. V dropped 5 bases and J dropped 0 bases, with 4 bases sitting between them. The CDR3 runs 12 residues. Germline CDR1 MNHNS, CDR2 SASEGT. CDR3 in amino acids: CASSFMNTEAFF. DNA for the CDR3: TGTGCCAGCAGTTTCATGAACACTGAAGCTTTCTTT.